This T cell receptor beta chain was observed in a study of cytomegalovirus exposure and HLA in healthy donors. A multiplex PCR was run with 60 Vbeta primers and 13 Jbeta primers. Here immunoSEQ multiplex PCR was the method, and the copy in TCRdb shows in-frame clones only, minus some. The table lists over 85,000 clones, less than 70% of them singletons. A remark on this clone: This sample includes further DNA sequences coding for the same CDR3.

This TCR came from a female donor in good health and CMV-seronegative. What was sequenced was PBMCs.

The CDR3 nucleotides read TGTGCCAGCAGTATCCAACAGGGAAACTATGGCTACACCTTC. It is translated as CASSIQQGNYGYTF. V gene TRBV6-5 combines with J gene TRBJ1-2; D may be TRBD1 (6 bases). V dropped 5 bases and J dropped 2 bases, with 12 bases sitting between them. This CDR3 has 14 amino acids. Germline V CDR1 and CDR2: MNHEY, SVGAGI.